The clone carrying this TCR beta chain was recorded a few times. The data were obtained in a study of T-cell reconstitution after alpha-beta-depleted transplantation in children. The ends lost 4 bases at V and 10 bases at J; junction bases unmatched: 4. Germline CDR1 LGHDT, CDR2 YNNKEL (reference sequence). This CDR3 is 12 amino acids long. Preparation of the TCRbeta library used unique molecular identifiers. TCRdb re-called the PCR reads through MiXCR, storing one row per CDR3 protein. This table holds hundreds of thousands of distinct CDR3 sequences, approximately 30% found once. V gene TRBV3-1 combines with J gene TRBJ1-1, with 9 bases aligning to TRBD1. The origin of this receptor is a human donor who donated a stem cell graft to a child with aplastic anemia. The specimen was PBMCs from the stem cell graft donor, collected from the stem cell graft. The chain's CDR3 is CASSPRDRAAFF. The CDR3 coding sequence is TGTGCCAGCAGCCCCCGGGACAGGGCAGCTTTCTTT.